This T cell receptor beta chain was observed in a study of vaccination effects on CD4 cells after COVID-19. At the level of the study: Post-vaccine samples followed the second dose by a median of 72 days.

This clone appeared a single time. Its antigen is unidentified. Antigen-specific CD4+ T cells expanded by the ViraFEST assay with viral peptide pools were then sequenced. With 10 to 11 days of culture completed, CD4+ T cells were isolated. Two-dose BNT162b2 or mRNA-1273 vaccination was given to participants. Trimming shortened V by 1 base and J by 7 bases, and 6 bases separated the two germline ends. The CDR3 sequence is 12 residues long. Germline V gene data show CDR1 as SGHRS and CDR2 as YFSETQ. Method: immunoSEQ multiplex PCR; TCRdb's copy keeps in-frame clones and lacks some. The table lists about 66,000 clones, under 80% of them singletons. Notes on the study in general: There was marked clonal contraction among infection- and vaccine-induced clones late after vaccination.

The V and J genes are TRBV5-1 and TRBJ2-1; D is unclear. This specimen was CD4+ T cells from PBMCs cultured with HCoV-OC43 spike peptides, taken after COVID-19 vaccination. As for subset: HCoV-OC43 spike overlapping peptide pool stimulation. This TCR derives from a human donor who received a COVID-19 vaccine. The CDR3 sequence: CASSLFANEQFF. The CDR3, as DNA: TGCGCCAGCAGCTTGTTCGCTAATGAGCAGTTCTTC.